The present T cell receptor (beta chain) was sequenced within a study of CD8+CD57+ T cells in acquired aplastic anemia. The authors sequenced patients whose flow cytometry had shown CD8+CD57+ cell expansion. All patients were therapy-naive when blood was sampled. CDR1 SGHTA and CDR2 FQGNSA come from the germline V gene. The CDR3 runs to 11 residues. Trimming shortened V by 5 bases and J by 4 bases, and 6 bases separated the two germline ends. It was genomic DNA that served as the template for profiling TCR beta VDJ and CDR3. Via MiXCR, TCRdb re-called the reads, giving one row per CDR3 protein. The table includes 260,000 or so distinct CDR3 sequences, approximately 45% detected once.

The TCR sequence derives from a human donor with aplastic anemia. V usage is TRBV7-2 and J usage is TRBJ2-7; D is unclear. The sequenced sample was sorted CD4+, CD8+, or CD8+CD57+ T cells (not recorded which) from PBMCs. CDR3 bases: TGTGCCAGCAGCCCCCGATACGAGCAGTACTTC. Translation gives CASSPRYEQYF.